The 3 T cell receptor beta chains in this list originate from one sample, sequenced in a study of T cell changes during pregnancy in multiple sclerosis. Generated by immunoSEQ multiplex PCR, the TCRdb table keeps only in-frame clones and is missing some. The sample holds tens of thousands of clones, 92% seen once. The sample in question was peripheral blood, obtained in the first trimester of pregnancy. These receptors all stem from a female donor with multiple sclerosis, enrolled in a pregnancy study.

The chain has TRBV7-9 and TRBJ1-1; a weak D match, TRBD1 (5 bases). Germline V gene lookup returns CDR1 SEHNR and CDR2 FQNEAQ (reference sequence). V gave up 4 bases and J gave up 6 bases, with 15 bases separating them. This CDR3 comprises 14 residues. In DNA, the CDR3 is TGTGCCAGCAGCTCCCCCGGGGGGTACGCTGAAGCTTTCTTT. Translating gives CASSSPGGYAEAFF.

This chain connects TRBV4-3 to TRBJ1-1, with 7 bases that match TRBD1. Germline assignment: CDR1 LGHNA and CDR2 YSLEER. The CDR3 runs 18 residues. V gave up 0 bases and J gave up 1 base; unmatched junction bases: 11. In DNA form, the CDR3 reads TGCGCCAGCAGCCAAGATTCCCAAATACAGGGGCCGAACACTGAAGCTTTCTTT. Protein product: CASSQDSQIQGPNTEAFF.

This clone was counted only a few times. The V and J genes are TRBV4-2 and TRBJ2-5; the D is unclear. Trimming pared 0 bases from V and 7 bases from J, leaving 18 bases between. Germline assignment: CDR1 LGHNA and CDR2 YNFKEQ. This CDR3 is 16 amino acids long. The CDR3 region is CASSQDLASGGGTQYF. The CDR3 DNA sequence: TGTGCCAGCAGCCAAGATTTGGCTAGTGGTGGCGGGACCCAGTACTTC.